Listed here are 15 T cell receptor beta chains from one sample, sequenced in a study of blood T cell repertoires in COVID-19. The data were produced by immunoSEQ multiplex PCR, yet TCRdb's version contains in-frame clones alone and is incomplete. The repertoire holds roughly 62,000 clones, with 70% to 85% as singletons. Sequenced material: peripheral blood. The receptors stem from a man aged 55-75 years with acute or convalescent COVID-19.

This clone has only one observation. The chain has TRBV9 and TRBJ2-5; 10 bases map to TRBD2. Trimming cost V 0 bases and J 4 bases; bases outside gene matches: 6. CDR3 length: 16 amino acids. Germline assignment: CDR1 SGDLS and CDR2 YYNGEE. CDR3 coding DNA: TGTGCCAGCAGCGTAGCTAAGCGGGGGGGCCGAGAGACCCAGTACTTC. Translated: CASSVAKRGGRETQYF.

This chain joins TRBV28 and TRBJ1-3; TRBD1 matches 7 bases. J was trimmed by 0 bases and V by 5 bases; bases with no gene match: 10. The germline V gene has CDR1 MDHEN and CDR2 SYDVKM. CDR3 size: 17 residues. CDR3 DNA sequence: TGTGCCAGCAGTCCCACAGGGGCTCCTTTCTCTGGAAACACCATATATTTT. It yields the protein CASSPTGAPFSGNTIYF.

This chain joins TRBV6-6 and TRBJ1-5, with TRBD1 as a possible D gene (5 bases). V gave up 8 bases and J gave up 4 bases, with 12 bases separating them. The V gene's germline CDR1 is MNHNY and CDR2 SVGAGI (reference sequence). CDR3 size: 13 residues. In DNA form, the CDR3 reads TGTGCCAGCGTCTGGACAAAAAATCAGCCCCAGCATTTT. It translates to CASVWTKNQPQHF.

The chain combines TRBV7-9 with TRBJ1-2; a possible D gene is TRBD1 (6 bases). The CDR3 covers 15 residues. V was clipped by 1 base and J by 8 bases, with 17 bases between them. Per the germline V gene, CDR1 is SEHNR and CDR2 is FQNEAQ (reference sequence). CDR3 loop: CASSLGGGHDKGYTF. CDR3 in DNA: TGTGCCAGCAGCTTAGGAGGGGGACATGATAAGGGCTACACCTTC.

The genes are TRBV6-1 and TRBJ2-3; a weak D match, TRBD1 (6 bases). Germline loops: CDR1 MNHNS, CDR2 SASEGT. The V gene lost 4 bases and the J gene lost 7 bases, with 21 bases spanning the gap. CDR3 length: 16 amino acids. This CDR3 is CASSASRGPGEYTQYF. The CDR3 nucleotides are TGTGCCAGCAGTGCGTCCAGGGGACCCGGGGAGTATACGCAGTATTTT.

This clone was counted a single time. The V call is TRBV24-1, the J call TRBJ1-4; D remains unclear. V was clipped by 6 bases and J by 1 base, with 8 bases between them. Per the germline V gene, CDR1 is KGHDR and CDR2 is SFDVKD. The CDR3 is 14 amino acids. The CDR3 reads CATSQPGTNEKLFF. The CDR3 DNA is TGTGCCACCAGTCAACCGGGAACTAATGAAAAACTGTTTTTT.

This clone was detected a few times. The CDR3 region has the DNA TGTGCTAGTGGTTTGGGGACAGCGAAAAACAATGAGCAGTTCTTC. Translation gives CASGLGTAKNNEQFF. The V gene is TRBV12-5, the J gene TRBJ2-1; maybe TRBD1 (6 bases). Germline V lookup: CDR1 LGHNT, CDR2 FRNRAP. This CDR3 is built from 15 residues. Between the trimmed V and J ends, which lost 1 base and 5 bases, there was a span of 12 bases. Full variable domain (rest looked up from reference TRBV12-5 and TRBJ2-1): DARVTQTPRHKVTEMGQEVTMRCQPILGHNTVFWYRQTMMQGLELLAYFRNRAPLDDSGMPKDRFSAEMPDATLATLKIQPSEPRDSAVYFCASGLGTAKNNEQFFGPGTRLTVL.

V and J are TRBV5-8 and TRBJ2-5; 8 bases match TRBD2. CDR1 and CDR2 from the germline V gene are SGHTS and YDEGEE. The ends lost 5 bases at V and 4 bases at J; junction bases unmatched: 4. There are 13 residues in the CDR3. The DNA for the CDR3 is TGTGCCAGCAGTCCCGGGACTAGAGAGACCCAGTACTTC. Protein: CASSPGTRETQYF.

The V and J genes are TRBV13 and TRBJ2-2; 7 positions agree with TRBD2. The CDR3 extends over 17 amino acids. Germline CDR1 PRHDT, CDR2 FYEKMQ (reference sequence). Losses at the gene ends were 5 bases for V and 3 bases for J; bases not matched to a gene: 12. The CDR3 loop reads CASSLESGLIYTGELFF. The CDR3 bases are TGTGCCAGCAGCCTGGAATCGGGACTAATATACACCGGGGAGCTGTTTTTT.

The chain carries TRBV9 and TRBJ2-5; the match to TRBD2 covers 7 bases. The CDR3 is 16 amino acids. V lost 0 bases to trimming and J lost 1 base; unmatched junction nucleotides: 6. In germline, CDR1 is SGDLS, CDR2 YYNGEE. The CDR3 region is CASSVGQAGTQETQYF. The CDR3 DNA reads as TGTGCCAGCAGCGTAGGGCAAGCGGGGACCCAAGAGACCCAGTACTTC.

V gene TRBV24-1 combines with J gene TRBJ1-5; possibly TRBD1 for D (6 bases). The germline V and J ends were trimmed by 10 bases and 7 bases, with 16 bases remaining between them. The CDR3 spans 13 residues. Germline V gives CDR1 KGHDR, CDR2 SFDVKD. This CDR3 is CATDPGGGQPQHF. The DNA of the CDR3 is TGTGCCACGGATCCGGGGGGCGGACAGCCCCAGCATTTT.

The chain couples TRBV11-1 to TRBJ1-1, with 7 bases lining up with TRBD1. Germline V gives CDR1 SGHAT, CDR2 FQDESV (reference sequence). The CDR3 has 14 residues. V was clipped by 7 bases and J by 2 bases; unmatched bases: 7. This CDR3 reads CASTRTGLNTEAFF. CDR3 DNA sequence: TGTGCCAGCACCCGGACAGGCTTAAACACTGAAGCTTTCTTT.

The chain joins TRBV14 to TRBJ2-7; D may be TRBD1 (6 bases). The CDR3 runs to 13 residues. V was trimmed by 1 base and J by 12 bases, leaving 16 bases between them. Germline CDR1 and CDR2: SGHDN and FVKESK. The DNA for the CDR3 is TGTGCCAGCAGCCAAGTTTTCGGTTGGGGGCTGTACTTC. It codes for CASSQVFGWGLYF.

The V and J genes are TRBV9 and TRBJ1-1; D ambiguous. V shed 0 bases and J shed 4 bases, with 16 bases lying between them. This CDR3 region has 16 residues. Looked up from germline, CDR1 is SGDLS and CDR2 is YYNGEE. The DNA of the CDR3 is TGTGCCAGCAGCGTAGACCCGCGGGCGGATAGCACTGAAGCTTTCTTT. Translating it yields CASSVDPRADSTEAFF.

The rearrangement joins TRBV7-9 to TRBJ2-7; D is perhaps TRBD1 (6 bases). This CDR3 has 14 amino acids. Trimming stripped 3 bases from V and 6 bases from J, with 15 bases between. Germline V CDR1 and CDR2: SEHNR, FQNEAQ (reference sequence). In nucleotides, the CDR3 is TGTGCCAGCAGCTTTTCGTTAGCAGGGGCCGAGCAGTACTTC. Translated, it gives CASSFSLAGAEQYF.